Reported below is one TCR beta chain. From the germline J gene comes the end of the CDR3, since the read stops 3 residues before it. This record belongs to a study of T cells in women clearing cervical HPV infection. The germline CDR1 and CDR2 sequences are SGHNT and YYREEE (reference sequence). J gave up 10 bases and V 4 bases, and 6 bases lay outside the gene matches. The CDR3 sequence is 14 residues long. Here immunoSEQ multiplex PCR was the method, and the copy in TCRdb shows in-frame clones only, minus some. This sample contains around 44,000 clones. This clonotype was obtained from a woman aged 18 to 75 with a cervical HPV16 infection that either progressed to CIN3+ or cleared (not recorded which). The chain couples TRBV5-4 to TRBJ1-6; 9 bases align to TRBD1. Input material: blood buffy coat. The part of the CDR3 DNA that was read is TGTGCCAGCAGCCCCGGGACAGGGTACTCACCC. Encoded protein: CASSPGTGYSP. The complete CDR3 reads CASSPGTGYSPLHF.